What follows are 18 T cell receptor beta chains derived from one specimen sequenced in a study of blood T cell repertoires in COVID-19. Sequencing used immunoSEQ multiplex PCR; TCRdb keeps in-frame clones, though not all of them. The repertoire consists of some 100,000 clones, with around nine tenths occurring once and the leading ten covering about 19%. The material sequenced was peripheral blood. The receptors were sampled from a human donor with acute or convalescent COVID-19. The donor label of this sample is uncertain.

This rearrangement joins TRBV18 to TRBJ2-1, with TRBD2 matching 10 bases. In germline, CDR1 is KGHSH, CDR2 LQKENI. The CDR3 contains 16 residues. V lost 1 base and J lost 4; bases outside the gene matches: 4. CDR3 region: CASSPQAGGMYNEQFF. The CDR3 nucleotides are TGTGCCAGCTCACCACAAGCGGGGGGGATGTACAATGAGCAGTTCTTC.

The rearrangement joins TRBV12-3 or TRBV12-4 to TRBJ2-1; no reliable D call. The CDR3 runs 12 residues. V lost 3 bases and J 15 bases, leaving 15 bases between the germline ends. CDR3 residues: CASSFGALSLFF. The CDR3 region has the DNA TGTGCCAGCAGTTTTGGTGCCTTGAGTCTGTTCTTC.

The chain employs TRBV19 and TRBJ1-1; D is ambiguous. This CDR3 spans 14 amino acids. V was cut by 4 bases and J by 1 base, with 10 bases left in between. CDR1 LNHDA and CDR2 SQIVND come from the germline V gene (reference sequence). CDR3 in amino acids: CASSTHIGNTEAFF. The CDR3 DNA reads TGTGCCAGTAGTACCCATATCGGGAACACTGAAGCTTTCTTT.

This clone was seen only once. The chain employs TRBV28 and TRBJ1-5; 9 nucleotides line up with TRBD1. Germline V lookup: CDR1 MDHEN, CDR2 SYDVKM. The CDR3 covers 16 residues. V lost 7 bases, J lost 7 bases, and 14 bases stayed unmatched. DNA of the CDR3: TGTGCCAGCACCCAAGCGCCGGGGACAGGGCTACAGCCCCAGCATTTT. Amino acid sequence: CASTQAPGTGLQPQHF.

The genes are TRBV27 and TRBJ1-6; the match to TRBD1 covers 7 bases. Germline lookup yields CDR1 MNHEY and CDR2 SMNVEV (reference sequence). The CDR3 has 15 amino acids. The V gene end was trimmed by 10 bases and the J gene end by 4 bases; junction bases not matched to a gene: 10. CDR3 in DNA: TGTGCCACCCACCCCCGGGGACAGTATAATTCACCCCTCCACTTT. Its translation is CATHPRGQYNSPLHF.

The chain uses TRBV5-1 and TRBJ2-5; weak D call: TRBD1 (6 bases). V lost 0 bases, J lost 2 bases, and 14 bases lay in between. The CDR3 runs 16 residues. CDR1 and CDR2 (germline): SGHRS, YFSETQ. CDR3: CASSLVSRGKQETQYF. The CDR3 nucleotides read TGCGCCAGCAGCTTGGTTTCTAGGGGGAAACAAGAGACCCAGTACTTC.

The J gene is TRBJ1-2, the V gene TRBV28; D uncertain. CDR3 length equals 14 residues. Trimming took off 4 bases at V and 6 bases at J, with 15 bases between the two ends. Germline V gene lookup returns CDR1 MDHEN and CDR2 SYDVKM. The CDR3 here is CASSSWMGPDGYTF. The CDR3 region has the DNA TGTGCCAGCAGTTCGTGGATGGGCCCGGATGGCTACACCTTC.

V gene TRBV10-3 combines with J gene TRBJ2-3, with 10 bases fitting TRBD2. Germline CDR1 is ENHRY and CDR2 is SYGVKD. This CDR3 is 16 amino acids long. The junction had 5 bases not matched to a gene; V was cut back by 3 bases and J by 2 bases. CDR3 region: CAISDVTSGATDTQYF. CDR3 nucleotides: TGTGCCATCAGTGATGTAACTAGCGGGGCCACAGATACGCAGTATTTT.

The chain uses TRBV4-1 and TRBJ1-1, with TRBD1 matching over 7 bases. V was clipped by 0 bases and J by 0 bases; unmatched bases: 10. This CDR3 region has 18 residues. Germline CDR1 MGHRA, CDR2 YSYEKL. Written as DNA, the CDR3 is TGCGCCAGCAGCCAAGATAGTATGCAGGACAGGTTGAACACTGAAGCTTTCTTT. Its translation: CASSQDSMQDRLNTEAFF.

The chain combines TRBV11-3 with TRBJ2-3, with D unresolved. The CDR3 is 12 amino acids. Deletions cut 0 bases from V and 6 bases from J, with 4 bases between. The germline CDR1 and CDR2 sequences are SGHNT and YENEEA. In DNA, the CDR3 is TGTGCCAGCAGCTTAGATCGGGATACGCAGTATTTT. The encoded protein is CASSLDRDTQYF.

The gene calls are TRBV28 and TRBJ1-2; D might be TRBD1 (5 bases). This CDR3 has 17 residues. CDR1 is MDHEN and CDR2 is SYDVKM in the germline V gene. Trimming shortened V by 7 bases and J by 4 bases, and 25 bases separated the two germline ends. The CDR3 sequence is CASILGRGIGGSYGYTF. CDR3 sequence (DNA): TGTGCCAGCATCCTAGGACGGGGGATCGGTGGCAGCTATGGCTACACCTTC.

V usage is TRBV27 and J usage is TRBJ1-2; the D gene is possibly TRBD1 (5 bases). The CDR3 loop spans 16 amino acids. Trimming pared 3 bases from V and 3 bases from J, leaving 17 bases between. The germline V gene has CDR1 MNHEY and CDR2 SMNVEV (reference sequence). Here the CDR3 reads CASSLGSGGLDYGYTF. In DNA form, the CDR3 reads TGTGCCAGCAGTTTGGGGTCGGGGGGACTTGACTATGGCTACACCTTC.

The chain joins TRBV7-9 to TRBJ1-1; D ambiguous. V shed 0 bases and J shed 0 bases, with 5 bases lying between them. This CDR3 is built from 14 residues. Germline V gives CDR1 SEHNR, CDR2 FQNEAQ (reference sequence). The CDR3 DNA reads TGTGCCAGCAGCTTAGCCGGTATGAACACTGAAGCTTTCTTT. Amino acids: CASSLAGMNTEAFF.

The chain has TRBV19 and TRBJ1-2; 9 bases are a match to TRBD1. Germline V gene data show CDR1 as LNHDA and CDR2 as SQIVND (reference sequence). The V gene end was trimmed by 4 bases and the J gene end by 5 bases; junction bases not matched to a gene: 14. The CDR3 loop spans 17 amino acids. The CDR3 DNA reads as TGTGCCAGTAGTAACCCCTCCCCGACAGGGGGACGTTATGGCTACACCTTC. This encodes CASSNPSPTGGRYGYTF. The whole variable domain, remainder taken from reference TRBV19 and TRBJ1-2, is DGGITQSPKYLFRKEGQNVTLSCEQNLNHDAMYWYRQDPGQGLRLIYYSQIVNDFQKGDIAEGYSVSREKKESFPLTVTSAQKNPTAFYLCASSNPSPTGGRYGYTFGSGTRLTVV.

The rearrangement joins TRBV4-2 to TRBJ2-2, with D tentatively TRBD1 (6 bases). Germline values: CDR1 LGHNA, CDR2 YNFKEQ. The CDR3 sequence is 16 residues long. Trimming stripped 1 base from V and 7 bases from J, with 16 bases between. CDR3 protein: CASSQGTAVRIGELFF. The CDR3 nucleotides read TGTGCCAGCAGCCAAGGGACAGCCGTCCGGATCGGGGAGCTGTTTTTT.

V is TRBV5-4 and J is TRBJ1-4; TRBD1 might be the D (5 bases). Germline V gene data show CDR1 as SGHNT and CDR2 as YYREEE (reference sequence). This CDR3 has 13 residues. Trimming took 3 bases from V and 6 from J, leaving 9 bases between them. The CDR3 region has the DNA TGTGCCAGCAGCTCCCCGGGGGATGAAAAACTGTTTTTT. Translation gives CASSSPGDEKLFF.

The chain combines TRBV5-5 with TRBJ1-5; 9 bases are shared with TRBD1. V was pared by 3 bases and J by 4 bases, with 5 bases of the junction left unmatched. The CDR3 is made up of 15 amino acids. In germline, CDR1 is SGHKS, CDR2 YYEKEE (reference sequence). DNA for the CDR3: TGTGCCAGCAGCTGGGGACAGGGCTTAAATCAGCCCCAGCATTTT. Its translation is CASSWGQGLNQPQHF.

This clone was detected a few times. Different DNA sequences within this sample yield the same CDR3. The chain is built from TRBV5-1 and TRBJ2-7, with 8 bases identical to TRBD1. J gave up 0 bases and V 0 bases, and 2 bases lay outside the gene matches. The CDR3 is made up of 15 amino acids. Looked up from germline, CDR1 is SGHRS and CDR2 is YFSETQ. CDR3 DNA: TGCGCCAGCAGCTTGGCGGGGACAGGCTCCTACGAGCAGTACTTC. It is translated as CASSLAGTGSYEQYF.